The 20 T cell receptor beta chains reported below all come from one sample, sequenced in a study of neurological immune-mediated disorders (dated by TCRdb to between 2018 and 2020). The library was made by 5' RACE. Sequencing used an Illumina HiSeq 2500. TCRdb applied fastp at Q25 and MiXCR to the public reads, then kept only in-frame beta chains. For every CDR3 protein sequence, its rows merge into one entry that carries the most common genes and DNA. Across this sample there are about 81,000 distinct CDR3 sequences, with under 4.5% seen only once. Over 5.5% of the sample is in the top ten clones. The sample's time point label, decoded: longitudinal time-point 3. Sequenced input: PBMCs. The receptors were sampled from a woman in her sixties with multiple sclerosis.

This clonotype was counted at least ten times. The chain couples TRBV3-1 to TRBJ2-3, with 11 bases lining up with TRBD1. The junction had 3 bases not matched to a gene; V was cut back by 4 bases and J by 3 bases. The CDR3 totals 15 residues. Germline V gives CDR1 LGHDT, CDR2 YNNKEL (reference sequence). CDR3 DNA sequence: TGTGCCAGCAGCCGAGGACAGGGGGCTACAGATACGCAGTATTTT. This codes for CASSRGQGATDTQYF.

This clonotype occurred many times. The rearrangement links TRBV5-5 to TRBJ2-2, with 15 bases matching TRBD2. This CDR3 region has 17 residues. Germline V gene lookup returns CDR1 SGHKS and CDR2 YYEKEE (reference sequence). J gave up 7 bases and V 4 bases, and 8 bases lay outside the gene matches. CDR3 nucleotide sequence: TGTGCCAGCAGCATGAGGACTAGCGGGGGGGCTATCGGGGAGCTGTTTTTT. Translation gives CASSMRTSGGAIGELFF.

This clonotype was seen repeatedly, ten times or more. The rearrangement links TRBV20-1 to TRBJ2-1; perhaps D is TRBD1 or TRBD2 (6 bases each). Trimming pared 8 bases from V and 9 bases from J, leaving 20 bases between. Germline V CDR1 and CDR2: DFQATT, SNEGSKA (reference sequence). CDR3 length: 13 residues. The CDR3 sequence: CSSLVGGPGEQFF. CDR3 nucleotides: TGCAGTTCGTTAGTTGGGGGGCCGGGTGAGCAGTTCTTC.

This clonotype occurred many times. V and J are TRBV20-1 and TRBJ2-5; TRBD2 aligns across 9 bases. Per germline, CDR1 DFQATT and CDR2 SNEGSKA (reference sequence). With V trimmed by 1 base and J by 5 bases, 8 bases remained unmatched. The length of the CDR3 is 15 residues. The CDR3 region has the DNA TGCAGTGCTAGAGTTCCTAGCGGGGCTTCTGAGACCCAGTACTTC. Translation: CSARVPSGASETQYF.

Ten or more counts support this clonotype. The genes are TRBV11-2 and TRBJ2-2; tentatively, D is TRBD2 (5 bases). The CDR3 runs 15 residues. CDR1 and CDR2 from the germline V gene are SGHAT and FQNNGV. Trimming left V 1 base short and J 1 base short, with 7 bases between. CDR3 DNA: TGTGCCAGCAGCTTAGCGGGGAGGAACACCGGGGAGCTGTTTTTT. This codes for CASSLAGRNTGELFF.

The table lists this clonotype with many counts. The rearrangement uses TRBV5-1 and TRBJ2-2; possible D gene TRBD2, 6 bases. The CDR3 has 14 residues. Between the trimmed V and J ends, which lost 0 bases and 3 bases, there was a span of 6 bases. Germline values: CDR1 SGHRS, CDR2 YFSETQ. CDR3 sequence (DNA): TGCGCCAGCAGCTTGGGGGACTACACCGGGGAGCTGTTTTTT. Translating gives CASSLGDYTGELFF.

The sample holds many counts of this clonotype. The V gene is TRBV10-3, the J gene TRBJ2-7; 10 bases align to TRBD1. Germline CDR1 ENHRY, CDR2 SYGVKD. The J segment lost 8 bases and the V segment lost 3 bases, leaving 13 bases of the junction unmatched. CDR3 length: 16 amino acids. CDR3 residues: CAISEGMDGTGEQQYF. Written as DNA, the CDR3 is TGTGCCATCAGTGAAGGGATGGACGGGACAGGGGAGCAGCAGTACTTC.

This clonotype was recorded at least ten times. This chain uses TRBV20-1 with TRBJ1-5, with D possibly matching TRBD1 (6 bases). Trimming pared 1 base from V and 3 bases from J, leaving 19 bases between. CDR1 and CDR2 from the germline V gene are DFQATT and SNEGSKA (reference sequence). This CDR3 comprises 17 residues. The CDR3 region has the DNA TGCAGTGCTAGAGGGGAAGGACTACAGGGTCCCAATCAGCCCCAGCATTTT. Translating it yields CSARGEGLQGPNQPQHF.

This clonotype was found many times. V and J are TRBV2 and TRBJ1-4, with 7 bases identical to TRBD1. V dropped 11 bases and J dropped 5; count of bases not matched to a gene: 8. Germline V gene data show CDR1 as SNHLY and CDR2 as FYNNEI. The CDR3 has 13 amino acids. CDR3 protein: CASKGGLNEKLFF. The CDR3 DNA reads TGTGCCTCCAAAGGGGGCCTAAATGAAAAACTGTTTTTT.

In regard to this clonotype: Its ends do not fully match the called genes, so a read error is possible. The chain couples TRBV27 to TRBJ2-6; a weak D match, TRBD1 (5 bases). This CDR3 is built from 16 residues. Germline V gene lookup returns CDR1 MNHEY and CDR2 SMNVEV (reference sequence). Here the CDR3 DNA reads TGTGCCAGCAGTCCAATAGACAGTTCTGGGGCCAACGTCCTGAATTTC. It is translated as CASSPIDSSGANVLNF.

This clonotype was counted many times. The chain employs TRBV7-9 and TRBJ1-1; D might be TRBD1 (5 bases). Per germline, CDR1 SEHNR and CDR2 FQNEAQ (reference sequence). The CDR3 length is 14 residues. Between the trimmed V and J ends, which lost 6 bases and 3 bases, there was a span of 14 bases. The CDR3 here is CASRDMTVHTEAFF. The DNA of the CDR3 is TGTGCCAGCAGGGACATGACAGTTCACACTGAAGCTTTCTTT.

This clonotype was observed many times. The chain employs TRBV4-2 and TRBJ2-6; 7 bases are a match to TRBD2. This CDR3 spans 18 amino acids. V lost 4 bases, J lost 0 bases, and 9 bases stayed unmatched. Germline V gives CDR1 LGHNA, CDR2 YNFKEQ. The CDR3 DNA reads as TGTGCCAGCAGCCCGGACGCGGGGGTAATCTCTGGGGCCAACGTCCTGACTTTC. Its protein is CASSPDAGVISGANVLTF.

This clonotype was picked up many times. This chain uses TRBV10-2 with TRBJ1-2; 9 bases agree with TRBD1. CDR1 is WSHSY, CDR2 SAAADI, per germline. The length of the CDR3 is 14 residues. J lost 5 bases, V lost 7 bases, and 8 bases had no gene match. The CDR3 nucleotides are TGCGCCAGCACTCCCCGACAGGGGGGTTATGGCTACACCTTC. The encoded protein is CASTPRQGGYGYTF.

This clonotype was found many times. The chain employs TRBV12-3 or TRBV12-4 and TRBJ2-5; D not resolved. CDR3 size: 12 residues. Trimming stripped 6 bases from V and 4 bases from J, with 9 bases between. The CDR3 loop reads CASSLLGETQYF. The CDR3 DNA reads TGTGCCAGCAGCCTCCTAGGAGAGACCCAGTACTTC.

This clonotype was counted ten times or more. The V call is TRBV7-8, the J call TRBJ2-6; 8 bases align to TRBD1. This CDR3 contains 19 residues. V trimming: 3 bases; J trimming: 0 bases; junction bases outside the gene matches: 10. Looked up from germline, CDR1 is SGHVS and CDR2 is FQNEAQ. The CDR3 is CASSFKDRVGRSGANVLTF. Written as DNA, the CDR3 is TGTGCCAGCAGCTTTAAGGACAGGGTCGGCCGCTCTGGGGCCAACGTCCTGACTTTC.

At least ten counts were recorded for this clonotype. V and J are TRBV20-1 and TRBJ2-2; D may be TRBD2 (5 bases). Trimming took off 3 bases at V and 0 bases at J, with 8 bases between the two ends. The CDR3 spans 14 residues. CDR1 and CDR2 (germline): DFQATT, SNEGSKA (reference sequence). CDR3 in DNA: TGCAGTGCTAGGTCGGGGACGAACACCGGGGAGCTGTTTTTT. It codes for CSARSGTNTGELFF.

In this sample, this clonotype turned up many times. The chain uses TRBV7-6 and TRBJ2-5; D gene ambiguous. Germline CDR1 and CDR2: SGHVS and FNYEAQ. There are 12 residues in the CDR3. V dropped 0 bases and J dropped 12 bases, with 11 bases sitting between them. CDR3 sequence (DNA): TGTGCCAGCAGCTTAGCGGGATCTCGCAAGTACTTC. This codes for CASSLAGSRKYF.

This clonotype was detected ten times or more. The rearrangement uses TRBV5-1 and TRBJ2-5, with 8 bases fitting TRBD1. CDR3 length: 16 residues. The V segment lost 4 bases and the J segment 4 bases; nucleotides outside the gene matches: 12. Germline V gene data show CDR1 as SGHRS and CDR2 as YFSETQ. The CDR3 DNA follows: TGCGCCAGCAGCCAAAACGGACAGGGACCGGGAGAGACCCAGTACTTC. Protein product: CASSQNGQGPGETQYF.

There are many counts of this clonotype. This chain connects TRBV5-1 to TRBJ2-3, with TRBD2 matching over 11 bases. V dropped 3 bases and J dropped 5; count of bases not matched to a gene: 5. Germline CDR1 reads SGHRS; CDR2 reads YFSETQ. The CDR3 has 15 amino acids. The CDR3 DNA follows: TGCGCCAGCAGCTCCCTAGCGGGGGGACAAGATACGCAGTATTTT. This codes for CASSSLAGGQDTQYF.

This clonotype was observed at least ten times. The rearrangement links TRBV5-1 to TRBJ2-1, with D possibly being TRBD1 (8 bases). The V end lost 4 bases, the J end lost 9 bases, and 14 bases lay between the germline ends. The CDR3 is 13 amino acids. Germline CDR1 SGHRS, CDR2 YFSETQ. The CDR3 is CASSVDREGEQFF. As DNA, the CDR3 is TGCGCCAGCAGCGTGGACAGGGAGGGTGAGCAGTTCTTC.